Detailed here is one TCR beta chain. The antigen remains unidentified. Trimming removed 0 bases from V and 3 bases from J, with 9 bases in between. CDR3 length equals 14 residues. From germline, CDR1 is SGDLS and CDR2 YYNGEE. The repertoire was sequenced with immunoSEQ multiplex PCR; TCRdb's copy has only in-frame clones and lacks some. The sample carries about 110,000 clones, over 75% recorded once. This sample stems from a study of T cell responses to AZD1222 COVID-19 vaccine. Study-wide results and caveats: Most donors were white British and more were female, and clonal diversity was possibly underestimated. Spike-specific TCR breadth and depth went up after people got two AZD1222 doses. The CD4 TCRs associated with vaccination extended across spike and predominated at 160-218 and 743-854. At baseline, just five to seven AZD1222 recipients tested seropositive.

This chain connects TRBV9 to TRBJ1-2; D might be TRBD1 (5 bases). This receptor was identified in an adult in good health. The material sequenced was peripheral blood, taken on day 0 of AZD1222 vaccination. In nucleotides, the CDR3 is TGTGCCAGCAGCGTAGTGCAGGGAGACTATGGCTACACCTTC. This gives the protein CASSVVQGDYGYTF.